This is a list of T cell receptor beta chains from one sample in a study of cytomegalovirus exposure and HLA in healthy donors. Produced via immunoSEQ multiplex PCR; TCRdb's table is partial and in-frame only. The top ten clones hold less than 3.5% of a sample with about 130,000 clones, around two thirds of them seen once. The sample consisted of PBMCs. The receptors shown here come from a human donor in good health. The CDR3 runs from the conserved cysteine through the conserved F or W. A D gene is named only where the DNA matches it firmly. The size of a clone is reported for some rows only, either as once, few or many, or as a class for expanded clones.

>NA|15|TRBV6-1|NA|TRBJ2-2
CASRGWGEDTGELFF
TGTGCCAGCAGGGGGTGGGGGGAGGACACCGGGGAGCTGTTTTTT
>NA|14|TRBV5-5|NA|TRBJ2-7
CASSATGTTYEQYF
TGTGCCAGCAGCGCCACCGGGACAACCTACGAGCAGTACTTC
>few|14|TRBV7-9|NA|TRBJ2-7
CASSHAGTGYEQYF
TGTGCCAGCAGCCACGCCGGGACTGGCTACGAGCAGTACTTC
>NA|15|TRBV6-6|NA|TRBJ2-7
CASSATAQGPYEQYF
TGTGCCAGCAGTGCAACGGCGCAGGGCCCCTACGAGCAGTACTTC
>NA|16|TRBV7-9|NA|TRBJ2-5
CASSPRTPGTRETQYF
TGTGCCAGCAGCCCTCGGACTCCCGGAACTAGAGAGACCCAGTACTTC
>few|14|TRBV28|NA|TRBJ1-2
CASTPVLANYGYTF
TGTGCCAGCACCCCCGTACTAGCTAACTATGGCTACACCTTC
>few|14|TRBV14|NA|TRBJ1-1
CASSLSLRGTEAFF
TGTGCCAGCAGCCTAAGCCTCAGGGGCACTGAAGCTTTCTTT
>NA|14|TRBV30|NA|TRBJ2-7
CACHPVRSSYEQYF
TGTGCCTGCCACCCGGTCCGATCCTCCTACGAGCAGTACTTC
>NA|13|TRBV19|NA|TRBJ1-1
CASSTGQNTEAFF
TGTGCCAGTAGTACCGGACAGAACACTGAAGCTTTCTTT
>once|14|TRBV30|TRBD2|TRBJ2-1
CAWSPGLADNEQFF
TGTGCCTGGAGCCCGGGACTAGCGGACAATGAGCAGTTCTTC
>NA|17|TRBV5-1|TRBD2|TRBJ2-2
CASSWGLAGAGTGELFF
TGCGCCAGCAGCTGGGGACTAGCGGGAGCGGGCACCGGGGAGCTGTTTTTT
>NA|12|TRBV11-1|NA|TRBJ1-1
CASSLQGRKAFF
TGTGCCAGCAGCTTACAGGGCAGGAAGGCTTTCTTT
>NA|14|TRBV30|TRBD2|TRBJ2-7
CAWRRTSGKYEQYF
TGTGCCTGGAGACGAACTAGCGGAAAGTACGAGCAGTACTTC
>NA|15|TRBV6-6|NA|TRBJ1-5
CASSFGRGGNQPQHF
TGTGCCAGCAGTTTCGGCAGGGGAGGCAATCAGCCCCAGCATTTT
>medium-sized|16|TRBV4-3|TRBD2|TRBJ2-2
CASSQEPSGGAGELFF
TGCGCCAGCAGCCAAGAGCCTAGCGGGGGGGCCGGGGAGCTGTTTTTT
>NA|14|TRBV28|TRBD1|TRBJ1-5
CASSPDRFNQPQHF
TGTGCCAGCAGTCCGGACAGGTTCAATCAGCCCCAGCATTTT
>NA|15|TRBV5-1|NA|TRBJ1-1
CASSYKQGSYTEAFF
TGCGCCAGCAGCTATAAACAGGGTTCCTACACTGAAGCTTTCTTT
>NA|15|TRBV5-1|TRBD2|TRBJ2-5
CASSVGAGDRETQYF
TGCGCCAGCAGCGTTGGAGCGGGGGACCGGGAGACCCAGTACTTC
>NA|13|TRBV9|NA|TRBJ2-7
CASSPQQGYEQYF
TGTGCCAGCAGCCCCCAACAGGGCTACGAGCAGTACTTC
>NA|12|TRBV6-1|NA|TRBJ1-2
CASSPDRYGYTF
TGTGCCAGCAGCCCCGACAGATATGGCTACACCTTC
>few|17|TRBV4-3|TRBD1|TRBJ2-7
CASSQHLPGQGAYEQYF
TGCGCCAGCAGCCAGCACCTACCGGGACAGGGTGCCTACGAGCAGTACTTC
>once|16|TRBV9|NA|TRBJ2-2
CASSLRQDSNTGELFF
TGTGCCAGCAGCCTCCGACAGGACTCTAACACCGGGGAGCTGTTTTTT
>NA|14|TRBV6-5|NA|TRBJ2-7
CASSNGLGADEQYF
TGTGCCAGCAGTAACGGACTGGGCGCCGACGAGCAGTACTTC
>NA|14|TRBV28|TRBD1|TRBJ2-7
CASRQQGAGLEQYF
TGTGCCAGCAGACAACAGGGGGCAGGACTCGAGCAGTACTTC